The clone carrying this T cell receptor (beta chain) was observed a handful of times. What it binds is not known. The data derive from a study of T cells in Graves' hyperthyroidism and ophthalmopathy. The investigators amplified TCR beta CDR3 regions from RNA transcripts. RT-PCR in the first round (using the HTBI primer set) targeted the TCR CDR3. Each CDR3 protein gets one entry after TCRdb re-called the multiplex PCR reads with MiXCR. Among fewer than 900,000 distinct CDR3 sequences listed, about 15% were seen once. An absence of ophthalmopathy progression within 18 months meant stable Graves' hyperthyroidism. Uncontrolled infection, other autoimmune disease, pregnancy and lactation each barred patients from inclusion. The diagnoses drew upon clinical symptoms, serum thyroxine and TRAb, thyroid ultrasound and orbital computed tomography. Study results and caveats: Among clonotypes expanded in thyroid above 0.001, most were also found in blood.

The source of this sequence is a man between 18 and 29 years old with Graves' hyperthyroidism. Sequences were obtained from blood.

The CDR3 region is CASSFRSGGNQPQHF. Here the CDR3 DNA reads TGTGCCAGCAGCTTCCGCTCAGGGGGCAATCAGCCCCAGCATTTT. V usage is TRBV5-6 and J usage is TRBJ1-5; D is perhaps TRBD1 (6 bases). V was shortened by 2 bases and J by 2 bases, with 11 bases between the two germline ends. This CDR3 is 15 amino acids long. Germline CDR1 and CDR2: SGHDT and YYEEEE. Using reference TRBV5-6 and TRBJ1-5 for the parts outside the CDR3, the full variable domain is DAGVTQSPTHLIKTRGQQVTLRCSPKSGHDTVSWYQQALGQGPQFIFQYYEEEERQRGNFPDRFSGHQFPNYSSELNVNALLLGDSALYLCASSFRSGGNQPQHFGDGTRLSIL.